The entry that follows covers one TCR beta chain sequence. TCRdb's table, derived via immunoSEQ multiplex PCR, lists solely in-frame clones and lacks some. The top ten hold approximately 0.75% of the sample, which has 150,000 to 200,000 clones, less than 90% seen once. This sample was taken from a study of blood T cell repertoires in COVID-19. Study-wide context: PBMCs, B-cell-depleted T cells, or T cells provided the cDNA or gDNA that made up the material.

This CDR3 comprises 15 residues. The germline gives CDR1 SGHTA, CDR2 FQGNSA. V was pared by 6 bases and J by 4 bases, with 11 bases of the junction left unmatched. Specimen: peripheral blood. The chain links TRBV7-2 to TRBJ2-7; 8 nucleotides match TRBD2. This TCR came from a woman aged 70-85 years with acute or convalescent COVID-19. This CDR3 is CASRRLSGGQYEQYF. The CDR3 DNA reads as TGTGCCAGCAGACGCCTATCGGGGGGGCAATACGAGCAGTACTTC.